This TCR beta chain was sequenced for a study of blood T cell repertoires in COVID-19. As for the study in general: Some COVID-19 samples were acute and others convalescent; all came from the United States, Italy and Spain. PBMCs, B-cell-depleted T cells, or T cells were the source of the cDNA or gDNA that made up the material.

Original processing notes: Reference gene primer amplification gave estimated nucleated cell counts. TCRdb's copy holds only in-frame clones and misses some; the assay was immunoSEQ multiplex PCR. The DNA gave D and trimming, while V, J and clone size come from that table. The data contain tens of thousands of clones, about 90% of them singletons. The CDR3 spans 13 residues. Germline CDR1 and CDR2: SGHTA and FQGNSA. Trimming shortened V by 8 bases and J by 0 bases, and 7 bases separated the two germline ends. The chain uses TRBV7-2 and TRBJ1-4; D unclear. The sequence came from a man aged 60-69 years with acute or convalescent COVID-19. The source material was peripheral blood. The CDR3 DNA reads as TGTGCCAGCGGGAGCTCAACTAATGAAAAACTGTTTTTT. Amino acids: CASGSSTNEKLFF.